Shown below are 19 T cell receptor beta chains from a single sample sequenced in a study of T-cell memory formation after mild COVID-19. TCRdb reprocessed the 5' RACE reads with MiXCR, giving one entry per CDR3 protein. The table records 200,000 to 250,000 distinct CDR3 sequences, roughly 15% of them present only once. The sample taken for sequencing was PBMCs or a T cell subset sorted from them (not recorded which). All receptors derive from a man younger than 35 who had mild COVID-19 (a few samples of this study predate the infection). Cell type and time point are not known.

This clonotype was detected only a few times. J is TRBJ2-3 and V is TRBV7-8, with D possibly TRBD2 on 5 matching bases. V lost 5 bases and J lost 10, with 28 bases in between. CDR3 length: 17 residues. Per the germline V gene, CDR1 is SGHVS and CDR2 is FQNEAQ. The CDR3 loop reads CASSGGMGATTVRAQYF. CDR3 in DNA: TGTGCCAGCAGCGGAGGAATGGGTGCCACCACTGTTCGAGCGCAGTATTTT.

The chain combines TRBV19 with TRBJ2-1; 9 positions agree with TRBD1. This CDR3 is built from 17 residues. Germline CDR1 is LNHDA and CDR2 is SQIVND (reference sequence). V shed 5 bases, J shed 4 bases, and the junction held 12 bases outside the gene matches. CDR3 residues: CASSHTVRDRDYNEQFF. In nucleotides, the CDR3 is TGTGCCAGTAGTCACACCGTCCGGGACAGGGATTACAATGAGCAGTTCTTC.

This clonotype was detected a few times. This rearrangement joins TRBV7-2 to TRBJ2-1; D is unclear. This CDR3 region has 11 residues. Germline V gene sequence: CDR1 SGHTA, CDR2 FQGNSA. The V gene lost 2 bases and the J gene lost 10 bases, with 6 bases spanning the gap. This chain's CDR3 is CASSLKAEQFF. The CDR3, as DNA: TGTGCCAGCAGCTTAAAAGCGGAGCAGTTCTTC. The entire variable domain, with the rest obtained from reference TRBV7-2 and TRBJ2-1, is as follows: GAGVSQSPSNKVTEKGKDVELRCDPISGHTALYWYRQSLGQGLEFLIYFQGNSAPDKSGLPSDRFSAERTGGSVSTLTIQRTQQEDSAVYLCASSLKAEQFFGPGTRLTVL.

This clonotype was seen repeatedly, ten times or more. The genes are TRBV18 and TRBJ2-2, with unresolved D. Per germline, CDR1 KGHSH and CDR2 LQKENI. The V end was cut by 3 bases, the J end by 6 bases, with 8 bases between. The CDR3 consists of 13 residues. The CDR3 coding sequence is TGTGCCAGCTCACCTATCGCGGCCGGGGAGCTGTTTTTT. Its protein product is CASSPIAAGELFF.

At least ten counts were recorded for this clonotype. The gene calls are TRBV5-1 and TRBJ1-2; the D gene is possibly TRBD1 (5 bases). V was trimmed by 0 bases and J by 3 bases, leaving 9 bases between them. Germline assignment: CDR1 SGHRS and CDR2 YFSETQ. The CDR3 runs to 14 residues. This CDR3 is CASSLEGKDYGYTF. In DNA, the CDR3 is TGCGCCAGCAGCTTGGAGGGGAAGGACTATGGCTACACCTTC. Full variable domain (rest looked up from reference TRBV5-1 and TRBJ1-2): KAGVTQTPRYLIKTRGQQVTLSCSPISGHRSVSWYQQTPGQGLQFLFEYFSETQRNKGNFPGRFSGRQFSNSRSEMNVSTLELGDSALYLCASSLEGKDYGYTFGSGTRLTVV.

This CDR3 is CSARDPKGDNTGELFF. CDR3 DNA: TGCAGTGCTAGAGATCCTAAGGGGGACAACACCGGGGAGCTGTTTTTT. This chain links TRBV20-1 with TRBJ2-2, with D possibly matching TRBD1 (6 bases). The CDR3 consists of 16 residues. Trimming stripped 0 bases from V and 2 bases from J, with 13 bases between. CDR1 and CDR2 (germline): DFQATT, SNEGSKA (reference sequence).

The chain couples TRBV6-2 or TRBV6-3 to TRBJ2-3; the D is unclear. Per the germline V gene, CDR1 is MNHEY and CDR2 is SVGEGT. This CDR3 is 16 amino acids long. The V gene lost 2 bases and the J gene lost 3 bases, with 15 bases spanning the gap. The CDR3 sequence is CASSYPLSSRTDTQYF. The CDR3 DNA sequence: TGTGCCAGCAGTTACCCTTTATCCTCTAGGACAGATACGCAGTATTTT.

V gene TRBV4-3 combines with J gene TRBJ2-3, with 8 bases that match TRBD2. J lost 5 bases, V lost 0 bases, and 10 bases had no gene match. The CDR3 totals 17 residues. The germline V gene encodes CDR1 LGHNA and CDR2 YSLEER. The CDR3 loop is CASSQEGGSGGRDTQYF. DNA of the CDR3: TGCGCCAGCAGCCAAGAGGGAGGCAGCGGGGGCCGAGATACGCAGTATTTT.

This chain joins TRBV10-3 and TRBJ2-3; D possibly corresponds to TRBD2 (6 bases). The CDR3 has 14 amino acids. Trimming cost V 4 bases and J 2 bases, with 10 bases left between them. Germline V gene data show CDR1 as ENHRY and CDR2 as SYGVKD. Here the CDR3 reads CAISVAGNTDTQYF. CDR3 DNA sequence: TGTGCCATCAGTGTGGCGGGGAACACAGATACGCAGTATTTT.

The chain couples TRBV6-2 or TRBV6-3 to TRBJ2-5, with D possibly called TRBD1 or TRBD2 (5 bases each). Trimming removed 2 bases at V and 5 bases at J, with 15 bases between. The germline CDR1 and CDR2 sequences are MNHEY and SVGEGT. This CDR3 comprises 15 residues. The CDR3 sequence is CASSYPRGVGETQYF. DNA of the CDR3: TGTGCCAGCAGTTACCCCAGAGGGGTCGGGGAGACCCAGTACTTC.

This clonotype occurred a few times. CDR3 nucleotides: TGCGCCACCCAAAGGGGGCAGAAAACAACTAATGAAAAACTGTTTTTT. Translating it yields CATQRGQKTTNEKLFF. The V call is TRBV5-1, the J call TRBJ1-4; TRBD1 aligns across 7 bases. The J segment lost 0 bases and the V segment lost 9 bases, leaving 11 bases of the junction unmatched. Germline V gene lookup returns CDR1 SGHRS and CDR2 YFSETQ. The length of the CDR3 is 16 residues.

This clonotype was seen repeatedly, ten times or more. The chain employs TRBV20-1 and TRBJ1-2; D remains ambiguous. The CDR3 runs to 12 residues. Trimming left V 5 bases short and J 8 bases short, with 15 bases between. The V gene's germline CDR1 is DFQATT and CDR2 SNEGSKA (reference sequence). The CDR3 sequence: CSAASPTGGYTF. CDR3 nucleotide sequence: TGCAGTGCTGCCAGTCCCACTGGCGGCTACACCTTC.

This clonotype was observed a few times. The chain is built from TRBV7-9 and TRBJ2-7, with 9 positions matching TRBD2. The CDR3 is 15 residues long. V lost 3 bases to trimming and J lost 2 bases; unmatched junction nucleotides: 5. Germline lookup yields CDR1 SEHNR and CDR2 FQNEAQ (reference sequence). CDR3 DNA: TGTGCCAGCAGCTTCGTAGCGGGGGCCGCCTACGAGCAGTACGTC. Translation: CASSFVAGAAYEQYV.

This clonotype was detected only a few times. The gene calls are TRBV20-1 and TRBJ2-1, with D possibly being TRBD2 (7 bases). The CDR3 length is 17 residues. V was trimmed by 1 base and J by 0 bases, leaving 16 bases between them. Germline V gene data show CDR1 as DFQATT and CDR2 as SNEGSKA (reference sequence). The CDR3 sequence: CSARVPGGGSSYNEQFF. CDR3 DNA sequence: TGCAGTGCTAGAGTTCCAGGCGGGGGCAGCTCCTACAATGAGCAGTTCTTC.

The gene calls are TRBV6-6 and TRBJ2-1; D not resolved. The length of the CDR3 is 13 residues. Germline-derived CDR1 and CDR2 are MNHNY and SVGAGI (reference sequence). The ends were cut back, 10 bases at V and 9 bases at J, with 19 bases in the middle. CDR3 nucleotide sequence: TGTGCCACCCAGCAACAGCTGACGGGTGAGCAGTTCTTC. Encoded protein: CATQQQLTGEQFF.

This clonotype occurred a few times. This chain connects TRBV5-1 to TRBJ2-5, with TRBD1 as a possible D gene (6 bases). V lost 4 bases and J lost 2, with 15 bases in between. Germline loops: CDR1 SGHRS, CDR2 YFSETQ. The CDR3 sequence is 15 residues long. The chain's CDR3 is CASSPRTAVQETQYF. CDR3 sequence (DNA): TGCGCCAGCAGCCCGCGGACAGCCGTACAAGAGACCCAGTACTTC.

There are a few counts of this clonotype. This chain links TRBV29-1 with TRBJ1-2; 7 bases are shared with TRBD1. The CDR3 is made up of 13 amino acids. The V and J ends lost 7 bases and 3 bases, in that order; junction bases with no gene match: 8. In germline, CDR1 is SQVTM, CDR2 ANQGSEA. The CDR3 coding sequence is TGCAGCGCCCTACAGGGGACTGACTATGGCTACACCTTC. Translating gives CSALQGTDYGYTF.

The rearrangement uses TRBV5-1 and TRBJ1-3, with TRBD1 matching 7 bases. This CDR3 is built from 14 residues. Germline CDR1 is SGHRS and CDR2 is YFSETQ. Losses at the gene ends were 4 bases for V and 6 bases for J; bases not matched to a gene: 7. The CDR3 reads CASSIGQVENTIYF. The CDR3 DNA is TGCGCCAGCAGCATCGGACAGGTAGAAAACACCATATATTTT. Using reference TRBV5-1 and TRBJ1-3 for the parts outside the CDR3, the full variable domain is KAGVTQTPRYLIKTRGQQVTLSCSPISGHRSVSWYQQTPGQGLQFLFEYFSETQRNKGNFPGRFSGRQFSNSRSEMNVSTLELGDSALYLCASSIGQVENTIYFGEGSWLTVV.

This clonotype has only a few counts. The rearrangement links TRBV18 to TRBJ2-3; D call uncertain. The germline CDR1 and CDR2 sequences are KGHSH and LQKENI. The CDR3 contains 15 residues. V was clipped by 3 bases and J by 1 base, with 11 bases between them. CDR3 residues: CASSPRTAGTDTQYF. CDR3 in DNA: TGTGCCAGCTCACCTCGCACTGCAGGCACAGATACGCAGTATTTT.